These T cell receptor beta chains were read from a single sample in a study of Ad26.COV2.S vaccination and SARS-CoV-2 variants. Assay used: immunoSEQ multiplex PCR; TCRdb lists only in-frame clones, some missing. The data show some 350,000 clones, about 88% seen once. Source: peripheral blood, taken in a trial of Ad26.COV2.S vaccine versus placebo. These receptors were taken from a person aged 18 to 65 who received the Ad26.COV2.S COVID-19 vaccine or a placebo. CDR3s include the opening cysteine and the closing phenylalanine or tryptophan. The D gene is left open where the match is weak. The size entry is marked missing in some rows and otherwise reads once, few, many or a size class.

TRBV5-6	.	.	TRBJ2-6	CASSLSGANVLTF	TGTGCCAGCAGCTTGTCTGGGGCCAACGTCCTGACTTTC
TRBV27	TRBD2	.	TRBJ2-3	CASSLFGGGRLAGGTDTQYF	TGTGCCAGCAGTTTATTCGGTGGGGGGCGTCTAGCGGGCGGCACAGATACGCAGTATTTT
TRBV5-5	.	.	TRBJ1-2	CASSLGLGYSNYGYTF	TGTGCCAGCAGCTTGGGGCTCGGATACTCTAACTATGGCTACACCTTC
TRBV6-5	TRBD1	few	TRBJ1-2	CASSSSLGTASYGYTF	TGTGCCAGCAGTTCCTCCCTAGGGACAGCAAGCTATGGCTACACCTTC
TRBV27	.	.	TRBJ2-1	CASTVSGSYNEQFF	TGTGCCAGCACAGTCTCCGGCTCCTACAATGAGCAGTTCTTC
TRBV9	TRBD2	.	TRBJ2-7	CASSGNPSGRFSYEQYF	TGTGCCAGCAGCGGAAATCCAAGCGGGAGGTTCTCCTACGAGCAGTACTTC
TRBV2	.	once	TRBJ2-1	CASGTTGNGEQFF	TGTGCCAGCGGGACTACAGGGAACGGTGAGCAGTTCTTC
TRBV28	TRBD2	.	TRBJ2-1	CASSFGTGTSAYNEQFF	TGTGCCAGCAGTTTCGGAACCGGGACTAGCGCCTACAATGAGCAGTTCTTC
TRBV9	TRBD2	.	TRBJ2-7	CASSEGGGEQYF	TGTGCCAGCAGCGAGGGCGGGGGCGAGCAGTACTTC
TRBV5-1	.	.	TRBJ2-5	CASSLAPRFQETQYF	TGCGCCAGCAGCTTGGCCCCCAGGTTTCAAGAGACCCAGTACTTC
TRBV18	.	.	TRBJ1-3	CASSGLSGNTIYF	TGTGCCAGCTCCGGTTTATCTGGAAACACCATATATTTT
TRBV7-9	TRBD2	.	TRBJ2-3	CASTGLASDTQYF	TGTGCCAGCACCGGACTAGCATCAGATACGCAGTATTTT
TRBV6-6	.	.	TRBJ1-1	CASRERGNTEAFF	TGTGCCAGCAGGGAACGGGGAAACACTGAAGCTTTCTTT
TRBV6-5	.	.	TRBJ1-3	CASSATALRNTIYF	TGTGCCAGCAGCGCAACGGCATTGCGAAACACCATATATTTT
TRBV19	TRBD1	.	TRBJ2-3	CASTKDRSWSTQYF	TGTGCCAGTACCAAGGACAGGTCGTGGTCTACGCAGTATTTT
TRBV5-4	.	.	TRBJ1-2	CASSLQTGSNYGYTF	TGTGCCAGCAGCTTGCAAACAGGGTCTAACTATGGCTACACCTTC
TRBV11-2	.	.	TRBJ2-2	CASSFARNTGELFF	TGTGCCAGCAGCTTCGCCAGGAACACCGGGGAGCTGTTTTTT
TRBV2	TRBD1	.	TRBJ1-2	CASSQTGVNYGYTF	TGTGCCAGCAGCCAGACAGGGGTAAACTATGGCTACACCTTC
TRBV12-3/TRBV12-4	.	.	TRBJ2-5	CASSPWAGETQYF	TGTGCCAGCAGTCCCTGGGCGGGGGAGACCCAGTACTTC
TRBV11-2	TRBD2	.	TRBJ2-3	CASSRLAGSVGDTQYF	TGTGCCAGCAGCCGCCTAGCGGGGTCGGTGGGAGATACGCAGTATTTT
TRBV3-1/TRBV3-2	TRBD2	.	TRBJ2-1	CASSRAPPGRLAGYNEQFF	TGTGCCAGCAGCCGAGCCCCCCCCGGTCGACTAGCTGGGTACAATGAGCAGTTCTTC
TRBV7-2	TRBD2	.	TRBJ2-5	CASSLGSSGSWIETQYF	TGTGCCAGCAGCTTAGGGTCTAGCGGGAGCTGGATCGAGACCCAGTACTTC
TRBV2	TRBD1	.	TRBJ1-1	CAGQGGTEAFF	TGTGCCGGACAGGGGGGTACTGAAGCTTTCTTT
TRBV6-4	.	.	TRBJ2-3	CASSRGLTDTQYF	TGTGCCAGCAGTCGTGGACTTACAGATACGCAGTATTTT
TRBV9	TRBD1	.	TRBJ1-6	CASSVSGTGYSPLHF	TGTGCCAGCAGCGTATCCGGGACAGGGTATTCACCCCTCCACTTT
TRBV5-8	TRBD2	.	TRBJ2-7	CASSLYSGGLTYEQYF	TGTGCCAGCAGCTTGTACAGCGGGGGGCTAACCTACGAGCAGTACTTC
TRBV7-2	.	.	TRBJ2-5	CASSLWVNQETQYF	TGTGCCAGCAGCTTATGGGTTAACCAAGAGACCCAGTACTTC
TRBV10-3	TRBD1	.	TRBJ2-7	CAISDPGQGPHEQYF	TGTGCCATCAGTGATCCGGGACAGGGTCCCCACGAGCAGTACTTC
TRBV7-6	.	.	TRBJ1-1	CASSLALGQNTEAFF	TGTGCCAGCAGCTTAGCGCTCGGACAGAACACTGAAGCTTTCTTT
TRBV2	TRBD1	.	TRBJ2-1	CASSVTGANNEQFF	TGTGCCAGCAGTGTAACAGGGGCTAACAATGAGCAGTTCTTC
TRBV2	.	once	TRBJ2-2	CASTPEKWELFF	TGTGCCAGCACCCCAGAAAAATGGGAGCTGTTTTTT
TRBV6-5	.	once	TRBJ2-5	CASSYDGGQETQYF	TGTGCCAGCAGTTACGACGGGGGACAAGAGACCCAGTACTTC
TRBV28	.	.	TRBJ2-5	CASSLLGQIAETQYF	TGTGCCAGCAGTTTATTAGGACAAATTGCGGAGACCCAGTACTTC
TRBV7-2	.	.	TRBJ2-7	CASSLLGGTYEQYF	TGTGCCAGCAGCTTATTGGGCGGTACCTACGAGCAGTACTTC
TRBV24-1	.	.	TRBJ2-2	CATSPSIRNTGELFF	TGTGCCACCAGTCCATCTATTAGGAACACCGGGGAGCTGTTTTTT
TRBV10-1	.	.	TRBJ2-1	CASSVSRVGNEQFF	TGCGCCAGCAGTGTATCGCGAGTAGGCAATGAGCAGTTCTTC
TRBV18	TRBD1	once	TRBJ1-5	CASSPGQGLSNQPQHF	TGTGCCAGCTCACCCGGACAGGGCCTTAGCAATCAGCCCCAGCATTTT
TRBV5-1	TRBD2	.	TRBJ2-1	CASSIQPRLAGGDEQFF	TGCGCCAGCAGCATCCAACCAAGACTAGCGGGAGGAGATGAGCAGTTCTTC
TRBV3-1/TRBV3-2	.	.	TRBJ2-2	CASSQNQGLTGELFF	TGTGCCAGCAGCCAAAACCAGGGACTGACCGGGGAGCTGTTTTTT
TRBV7-9	.	.	TRBJ2-7	CASSSILQGTGYEQYF	TGTGCCAGCAGCTCGATACTCCAGGGGACTGGCTACGAGCAGTACTTC
TRBV11-3	TRBD2	.	TRBJ2-5	CASSSSGSRETQYF	TGTGCCAGCAGCTCCAGCGGGAGTCGGGAGACCCAGTACTTC
TRBV24-1	TRBD2	.	TRBJ2-2	CATSQTAGAPYTGELFF	TGTGCCACCAGCCAAACAGCGGGAGCACCTTACACCGGGGAGCTGTTTTTT
TRBV4-3	.	.	TRBJ2-2	CASSAIGGPNTGELFF	TGCGCCAGCAGCGCAATCGGGGGGCCAAACACCGGGGAGCTGTTTTTT
TRBV7-2	.	few	TRBJ2-2	CASSLASGYTGELFF	TGTGCCAGCAGCTTAGCGTCGGGTTACACCGGGGAGCTGTTTTTT
TRBV6-2/TRBV6-3	TRBD2	.	TRBJ2-4	CASSLTSGGQEDIQYF	TGTGCCAGCAGTTTGACTAGCGGGGGACAGGAGGACATTCAGTACTTC
TRBV28	.	.	TRBJ2-1	CASSFTGTPRANEQFF	TGTGCCAGCAGCTTTACCGGGACACCGAGGGCCAATGAGCAGTTCTTC
TRBV7-6	TRBD2	.	TRBJ2-3	CASSLGLAGEATDTQYF	TGTGCCAGCAGCTTAGGGCTAGCGGGAGAGGCGACAGATACGCAGTATTTT
TRBV5-1	TRBD1	.	TRBJ2-3	CASGLGQGKTDTQYF	TGCGCCAGCGGCCTTGGACAGGGGAAAACAGATACGCAGTATTTT